The rows below give T cell receptor beta chains drawn from one sample of a study of shared clonotypes between healthy human individuals. Produced via immunoSEQ multiplex PCR; TCRdb's table is partial and in-frame only. This sample yields hundreds of thousands of clones, of which around 97% are seen a single time; roughly 0.055% belongs to the top ten. Sequencing was performed on naive CD4+ T cells sorted from blood. The origin of the receptors is a young woman in good health. CDR3s include the opening cysteine and the closing phenylalanine or tryptophan. D genes are given only for firm matches. Clone size appears in some rows only: once, few, many, or a class for an expanded clone.

J: TRBJ2-7
V: TRBV7-2
D: TRBD2
size: .
DNA: TGTGCCAGCAGCCTACACGGGACTAGCGGGATCTACGAGCAGTACTTC
CDR3: CASSLHGTSGIYEQYF

J: TRBJ2-2
V: TRBV10-3
D: .
size: .
DNA: TGTGCCATCAGTTCCACCACGAACACCGGGGAGCTGTTTTTT
CDR3: CAISSTTNTGELFF

J: TRBJ1-1
V: TRBV5-4
D: TRBD1
size: .
DNA: TGTGCCAGCACTCCGGGTGGGACACAGGGGGACACTGAAGCTTTCTTT
CDR3: CASTPGGTQGDTEAFF

J: TRBJ2-7
V: TRBV4-1
D: TRBD2
size: .
DNA: TGCGCCAGCAGCCAAGAAATGGCGGGAGCATACGAGCAGTACTTC
CDR3: CASSQEMAGAYEQYF

J: TRBJ2-3
V: TRBV4-1
D: .
size: .
DNA: TGCGCCAGCAGCCAAGATCTGGGTTTCGGCACAGATACGCAGTATTTT
CDR3: CASSQDLGFGTDTQYF

J: TRBJ2-3
V: TRBV5-1
D: TRBD2
size: .
DNA: TGCGCCAGCAGCTTAATAGCGGGAAGCACAGATACGCAGTATTTT
CDR3: CASSLIAGSTDTQYF

J: TRBJ1-1
V: TRBV5-1
D: .
size: .
DNA: TGCGCCAGCAGCTTGGAGCCAGGTGAAGCTTTCTTT
CDR3: CASSLEPGEAFF

J: TRBJ2-7
V: TRBV10-2
D: .
size: once
DNA: TGCGCCAGCAGTGAGAATCTCGAGCAGTACTTC
CDR3: CASSENLEQYF

J: TRBJ2-5
V: TRBV28
D: TRBD1
size: .
DNA: TGTGCCAGTTCGACAGGGAAAGAGACCCAGTACTTC
CDR3: CASSTGKETQYF

J: TRBJ1-2
V: TRBV5-4
D: TRBD1
size: once
DNA: TGTGCCAGCAGCTGGAACAGGGGGCGCAACTATGGCTACACCTTC
CDR3: CASSWNRGRNYGYTF

J: TRBJ2-7
V: TRBV28
D: TRBD2
size: .
DNA: TGTGCCAGCAGGGGGGGGTCGTGGGTTTACGGGCAGTACTTC
CDR3: CASRGGSWVYGQYF

J: TRBJ2-3
V: TRBV28
D: .
size: .
DNA: TGTGCCAGCAGTCACCCTACAACAGATACGCAGTATTTT
CDR3: CASSHPTTDTQYF

J: TRBJ2-7
V: TRBV5-1
D: .
size: .
DNA: TGCGCCAGCAGCTTTTCCGGGTTCGAGGAGCAGTACTTC
CDR3: CASSFSGFEEQYF

J: TRBJ2-7
V: TRBV28
D: .
size: .
DNA: TGTGCCAGCAAGGGGGATCCATCCTACGAGCAGTACTTC
CDR3: CASKGDPSYEQYF

J: TRBJ2-1
V: TRBV7-2
D: .
size: .
DNA: TGTGCCAGCAGCTCGTCCGTACACAATGAGCAGTTCTTC
CDR3: CASSSSVHNEQFF

J: TRBJ1-1
V: TRBV19
D: TRBD1
size: .
DNA: TGTGCCAGTAGTCTATACCGGACAGGGAAGAACACTGAAGCTTTCTTT
CDR3: CASSLYRTGKNTEAFF

J: TRBJ1-3
V: TRBV5-1
D: TRBD1
size: .
DNA: TGCGCCAGCAGCTTGTCAGGGGGCACGGTTGGAAACACCATATATTTT
CDR3: CASSLSGGTVGNTIYF

J: TRBJ2-1
V: TRBV6-1
D: .
size: once
DNA: TGTGCCAGCAGGGGAACAGGGATGGCTGAGCAGTTCTTC
CDR3: CASRGTGMAEQFF

J: TRBJ2-5
V: TRBV7-8
D: TRBD1
size: .
DNA: TGTGCCAGCAGCTCGGGACAGGGTAGGGAGACCCAGTACTTC
CDR3: CASSSGQGRETQYF

J: TRBJ2-7
V: TRBV6-5
D: TRBD1
size: .
DNA: TGTGCCAGCAGCCACAGGGGTTACGAGCAGTACTTC
CDR3: CASSHRGYEQYF

J: TRBJ2-1
V: TRBV5-1
D: .
size: .
DNA: TGCGCCAGCAGCTTGATACCGGGACTCTCTAACAATGAGCAGTTCTTC
CDR3: CASSLIPGLSNNEQFF

J: TRBJ1-5
V: TRBV28
D: .
size: .
DNA: TGTGCCAGCAGTTCTAGCCATTTTGGGGGTACGGTTAGCAATCAGCCCCAGCATTTT
CDR3: CASSSSHFGGTVSNQPQHF

J: TRBJ1-5
V: TRBV5-1
D: .
size: .
DNA: TGCGCCAGCAGCTTGGAGGGACTCGACGACGCAGAGGAGCCCCAGCATTTT
CDR3: CASSLEGLDDAEEPQHF

J: TRBJ2-2
V: TRBV18
D: TRBD2
size: .
DNA: TGTGCCAGCTCACCCGGGAGGGCCAACACCGGGGAGCTGTTTTTT
CDR3: CASSPGRANTGELFF

J: TRBJ1-4
V: TRBV6-5
D: TRBD1
size: .
DNA: TGTGCCAGTGGGACAGCCCGAAATGAAAAACTGTTTTTT
CDR3: CASGTARNEKLFF

J: TRBJ1-3
V: TRBV5-1
D: .
size: .
DNA: TGCGCCAGCAGCTTGGGTAGCTCTGGAAACACCATATATTTT
CDR3: CASSLGSSGNTIYF

J: TRBJ1-1
V: TRBV14
D: .
size: .
DNA: TGTGCCAGCAGCCAACAGGGAGGGGACACTGAAGCTTTCTTT
CDR3: CASSQQGGDTEAFF